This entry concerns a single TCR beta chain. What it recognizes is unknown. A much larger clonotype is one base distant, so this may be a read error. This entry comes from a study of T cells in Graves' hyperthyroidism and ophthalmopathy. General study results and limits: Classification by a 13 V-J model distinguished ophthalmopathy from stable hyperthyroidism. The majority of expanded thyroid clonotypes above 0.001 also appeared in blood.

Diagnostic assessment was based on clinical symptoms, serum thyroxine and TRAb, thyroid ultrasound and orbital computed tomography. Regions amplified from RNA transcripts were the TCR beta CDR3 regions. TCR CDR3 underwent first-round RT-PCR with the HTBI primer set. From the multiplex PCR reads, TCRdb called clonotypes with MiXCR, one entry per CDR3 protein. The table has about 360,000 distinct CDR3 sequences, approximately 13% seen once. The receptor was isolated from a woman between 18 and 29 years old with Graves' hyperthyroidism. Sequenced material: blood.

The CDR3 protein is CATSDPADSNQPQHF. DNA for the CDR3: TGTGCCACCAGTGACCCAGCGGACAGCAATCAGCCCCAGCATTTT. V and J are TRBV24-1 and TRBJ1-5; D gene unclear. The germline V and J ends were trimmed by 4 bases and 1 base, with 10 bases remaining between them. The CDR3 spans 15 residues. Looked up from germline, CDR1 is KGHDR and CDR2 is SFDVKD.